This T cell receptor beta chain appears in the sequencing data of a study of blood T cell repertoires in COVID-19. Study summary: PBMCs, B-cell-depleted T cells, or T cells were the source of the cDNA or gDNA that made up the material.

Some clones are missing from TCRdb's copy, which holds only in-frame ones; the method was immunoSEQ multiplex PCR. The repertoire holds more than 100,000 clones, nearly 90% seen once, with 3.5% to 4.5% in the top ten. Trimming left V 4 bases short and J 4 bases short, with 20 bases between. The CDR3 has 17 amino acids. Germline CDR1 LGHNA, CDR2 YSLEER. The receptor was isolated from an older woman with COVID-19, enrolled during active disease. The chain recombines TRBV4-3 with TRBJ1-5; perhaps TRBD1 as D (5 bases). Specimen: peripheral blood. For the CDR3, the DNA is TGCGCCAGCAGCCCAAACGGGGGAGGGAGAGCAAATCAGCCCCAGCATTTT. It encodes CASSPNGGGRANQPQHF.